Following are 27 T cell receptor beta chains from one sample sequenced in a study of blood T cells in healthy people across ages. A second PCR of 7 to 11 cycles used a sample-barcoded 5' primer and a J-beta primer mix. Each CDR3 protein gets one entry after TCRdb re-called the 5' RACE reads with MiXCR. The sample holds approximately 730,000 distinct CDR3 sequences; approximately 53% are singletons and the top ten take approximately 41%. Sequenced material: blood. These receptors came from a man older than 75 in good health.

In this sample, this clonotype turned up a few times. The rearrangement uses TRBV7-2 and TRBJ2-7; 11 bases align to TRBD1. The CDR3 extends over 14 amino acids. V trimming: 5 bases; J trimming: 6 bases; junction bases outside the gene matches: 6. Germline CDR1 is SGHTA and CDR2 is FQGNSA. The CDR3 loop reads CASSPGQGDIEQYF. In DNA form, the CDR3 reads TGTGCCAGCAGCCCGGGACAGGGGGATATCGAGCAGTACTTC.

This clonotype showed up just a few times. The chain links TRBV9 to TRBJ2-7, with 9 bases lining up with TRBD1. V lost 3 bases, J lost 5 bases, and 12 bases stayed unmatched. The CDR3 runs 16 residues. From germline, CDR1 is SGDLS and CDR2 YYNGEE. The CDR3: CASSEHRGPSPHEQYF. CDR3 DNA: TGTGCCAGCAGCGAACACAGGGGGCCGAGTCCCCACGAGCAGTACTTC.

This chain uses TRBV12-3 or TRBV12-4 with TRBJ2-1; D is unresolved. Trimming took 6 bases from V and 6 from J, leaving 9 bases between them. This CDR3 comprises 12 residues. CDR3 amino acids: CASRSRGNEQFF. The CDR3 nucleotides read TGTGCCAGCAGATCAAGAGGCAATGAGCAGTTCTTC.

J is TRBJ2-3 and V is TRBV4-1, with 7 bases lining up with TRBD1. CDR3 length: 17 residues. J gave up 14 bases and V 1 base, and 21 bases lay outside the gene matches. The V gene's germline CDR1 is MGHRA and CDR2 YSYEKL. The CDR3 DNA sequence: TGCGCCAGCAGCCAAGTAGGGGGCGGGCCCCTACACAGATACGCGTATTTT. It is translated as CASSQVGGGPLHRYAYF.

The CDR3 here is CASGLGPSEAYF. The CDR3 DNA follows: TGTGCTAGTGGTTTGGGTCCCTCGGAGGCCTACTTC. This chain joins TRBV12-5 and TRBJ2-7, with D possibly TRBD2 on 5 matching bases. Germline lookup yields CDR1 LGHNT and CDR2 FRNRAP. Trimming left V 1 base short and J 13 bases short, with 14 bases between. There are 12 residues in the CDR3.

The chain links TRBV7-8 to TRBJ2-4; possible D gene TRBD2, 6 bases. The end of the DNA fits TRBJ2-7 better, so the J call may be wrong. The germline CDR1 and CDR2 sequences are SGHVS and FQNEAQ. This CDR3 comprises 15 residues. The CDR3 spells CASSLLVSGVYEQYF. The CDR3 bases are TGTGCCAGCAGCTTACTGGTTAGCGGAGTTTACGAGCAGTACTTC.

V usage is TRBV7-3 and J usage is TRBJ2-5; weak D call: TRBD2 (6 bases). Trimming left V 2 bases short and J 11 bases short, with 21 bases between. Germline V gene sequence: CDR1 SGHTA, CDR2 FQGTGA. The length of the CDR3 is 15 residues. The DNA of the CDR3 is TGTGCCAGCAGCTTAGAAGGGACTCTTGGCAATGAGCAGTACTTC. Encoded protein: CASSLEGTLGNEQYF.

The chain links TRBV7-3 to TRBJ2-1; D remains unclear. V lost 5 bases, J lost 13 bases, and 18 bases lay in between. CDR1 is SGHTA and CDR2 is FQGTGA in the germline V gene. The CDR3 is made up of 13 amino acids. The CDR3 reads CASSQGSQRGQFF. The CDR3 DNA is TGTGCCAGCAGCCAAGGGTCACAGCGTGGTCAGTTCTTC.

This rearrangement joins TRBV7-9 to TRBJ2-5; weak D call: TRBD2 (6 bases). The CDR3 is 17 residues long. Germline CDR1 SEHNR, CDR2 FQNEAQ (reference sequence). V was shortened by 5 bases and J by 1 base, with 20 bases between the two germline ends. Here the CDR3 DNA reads TGTGCCAGCAGCGCAGCGGCCCTAGCGAAAACCCAAGAGACCCAGTACTTC. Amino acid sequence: CASSAAALAKTQETQYF.

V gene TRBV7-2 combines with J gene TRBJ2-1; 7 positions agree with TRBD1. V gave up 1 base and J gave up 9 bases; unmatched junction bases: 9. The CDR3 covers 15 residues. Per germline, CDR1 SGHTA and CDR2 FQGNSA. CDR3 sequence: CASSLVIQGNGEQFF. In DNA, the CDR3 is TGTGCCAGCAGCTTAGTAATACAGGGGAATGGTGAGCAGTTCTTC.

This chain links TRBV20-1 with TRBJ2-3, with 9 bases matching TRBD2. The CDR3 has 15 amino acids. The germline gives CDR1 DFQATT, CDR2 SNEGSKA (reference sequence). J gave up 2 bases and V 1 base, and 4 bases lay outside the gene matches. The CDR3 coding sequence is TGCAGTGCTAGAGCGCTAGCGGGGTTCACAGATACGCAGTATTTT. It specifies CSARALAGFTDTQYF.

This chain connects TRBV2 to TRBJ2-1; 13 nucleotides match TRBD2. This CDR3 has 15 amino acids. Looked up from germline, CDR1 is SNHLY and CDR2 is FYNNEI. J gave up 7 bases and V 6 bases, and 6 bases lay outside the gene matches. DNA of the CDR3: TGTGCCAGCAGCCTTCAGGGACTAGCGGGAAATGAGCAGTTCTTC. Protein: CASSLQGLAGNEQFF.

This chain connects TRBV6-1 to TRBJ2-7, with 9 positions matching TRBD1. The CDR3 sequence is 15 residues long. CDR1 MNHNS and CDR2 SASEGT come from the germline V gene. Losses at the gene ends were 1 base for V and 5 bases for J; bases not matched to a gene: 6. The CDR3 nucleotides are TGTGCCAGCAGTGAAGGGGACAGGGCAATTCACGAGCAGTACTTC. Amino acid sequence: CASSEGDRAIHEQYF.

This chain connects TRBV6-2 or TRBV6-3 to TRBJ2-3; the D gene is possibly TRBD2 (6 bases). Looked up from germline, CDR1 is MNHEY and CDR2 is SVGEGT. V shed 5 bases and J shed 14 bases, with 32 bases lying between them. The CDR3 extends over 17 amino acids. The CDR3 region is CASSQKLARGPDRYAYF. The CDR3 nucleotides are TGTGCCAGCAGTCAGAAGCTAGCGAGAGGGCCAGACAGATACGCGTATTTT.

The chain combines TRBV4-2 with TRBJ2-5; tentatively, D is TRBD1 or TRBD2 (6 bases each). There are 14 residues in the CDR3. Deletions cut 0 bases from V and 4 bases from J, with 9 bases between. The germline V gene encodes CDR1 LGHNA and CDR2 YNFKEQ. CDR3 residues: CASSQEKGGETQYF. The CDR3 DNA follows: TGTGCCAGCAGCCAAGAAAAGGGGGGAGAGACCCAGTACTTC.

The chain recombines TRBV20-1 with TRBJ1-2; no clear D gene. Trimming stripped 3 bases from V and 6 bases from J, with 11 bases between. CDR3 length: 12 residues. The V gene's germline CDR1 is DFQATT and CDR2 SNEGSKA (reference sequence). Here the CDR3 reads CSASRRSDGYTF. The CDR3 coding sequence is TGCAGTGCTAGCCGGCGAAGTGATGGCTACACCTTC.

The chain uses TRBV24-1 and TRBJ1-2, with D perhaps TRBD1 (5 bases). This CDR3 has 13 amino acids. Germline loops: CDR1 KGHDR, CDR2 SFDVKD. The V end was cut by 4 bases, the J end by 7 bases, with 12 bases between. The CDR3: CATSDVPGGGYTF. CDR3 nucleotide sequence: TGTGCCACCAGTGACGTACCTGGGGGTGGCTACACCTTC.

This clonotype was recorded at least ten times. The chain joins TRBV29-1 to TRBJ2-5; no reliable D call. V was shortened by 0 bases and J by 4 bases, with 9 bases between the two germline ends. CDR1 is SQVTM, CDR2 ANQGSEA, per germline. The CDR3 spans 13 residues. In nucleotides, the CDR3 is TGCAGCGTTGAAGATGGCGGCGGAGAGACCCAGTACTTC. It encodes CSVEDGGGETQYF.

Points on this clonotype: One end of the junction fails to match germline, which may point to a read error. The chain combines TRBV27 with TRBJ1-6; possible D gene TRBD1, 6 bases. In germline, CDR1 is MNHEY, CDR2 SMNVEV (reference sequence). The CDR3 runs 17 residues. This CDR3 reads CGSRNFGGDLYNSPLHF. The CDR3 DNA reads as TGTGGCAGCAGAAATTTTGGGGGCGATTTATATAATTCACCCCTCCACTTT.

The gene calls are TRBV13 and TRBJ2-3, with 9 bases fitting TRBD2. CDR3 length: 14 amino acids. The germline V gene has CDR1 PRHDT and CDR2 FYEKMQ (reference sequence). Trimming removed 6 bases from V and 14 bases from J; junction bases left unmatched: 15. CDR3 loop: CASRAAGGHRYAYF. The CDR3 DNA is TGTGCCAGCAGGGCAGCGGGAGGCCACAGATACGCGTATTTT.

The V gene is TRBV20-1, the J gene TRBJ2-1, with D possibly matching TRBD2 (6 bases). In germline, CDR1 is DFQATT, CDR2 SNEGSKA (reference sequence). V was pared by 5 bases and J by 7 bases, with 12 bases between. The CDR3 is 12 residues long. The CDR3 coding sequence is TGCAGTGCTCCCGCCCTAGCGAATGAGCAGTTCTTC. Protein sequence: CSAPALANEQFF.

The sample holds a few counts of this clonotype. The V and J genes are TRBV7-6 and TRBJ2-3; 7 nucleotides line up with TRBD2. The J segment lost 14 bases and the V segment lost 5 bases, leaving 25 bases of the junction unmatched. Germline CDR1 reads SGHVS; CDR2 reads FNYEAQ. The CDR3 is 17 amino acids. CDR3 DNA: TGTGCCAGCAGCCCATCATGGGGGGGAAGGGATCACAGATACGCGTATTTT. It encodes CASSPSWGGRDHRYAYF.

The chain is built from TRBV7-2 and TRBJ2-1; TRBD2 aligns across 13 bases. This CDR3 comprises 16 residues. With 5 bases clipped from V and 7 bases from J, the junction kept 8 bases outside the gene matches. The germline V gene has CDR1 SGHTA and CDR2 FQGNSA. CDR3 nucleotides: TGTGCCAGCAGCGATCGGACTAGCGGGAGTCGGAATGAGCAGTTCTTC. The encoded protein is CASSDRTSGSRNEQFF.

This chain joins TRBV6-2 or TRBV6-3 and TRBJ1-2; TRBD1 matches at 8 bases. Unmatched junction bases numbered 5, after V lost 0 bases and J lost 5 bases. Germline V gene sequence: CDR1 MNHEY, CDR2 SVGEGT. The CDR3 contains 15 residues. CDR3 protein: CASSYSTGVYYGYTF. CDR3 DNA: TGTGCCAGCAGTTACTCGACAGGGGTATATTATGGCTACACCTTC.

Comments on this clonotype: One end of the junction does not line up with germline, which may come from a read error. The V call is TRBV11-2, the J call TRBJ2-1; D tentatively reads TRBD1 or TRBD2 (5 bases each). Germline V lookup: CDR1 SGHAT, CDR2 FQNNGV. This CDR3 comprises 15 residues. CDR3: CASSFAGTEGNEQFF. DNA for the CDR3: TGTGCCAGCAGCTTCGCCGGGACGGAAGGAAATGAACAGTTCTTC.

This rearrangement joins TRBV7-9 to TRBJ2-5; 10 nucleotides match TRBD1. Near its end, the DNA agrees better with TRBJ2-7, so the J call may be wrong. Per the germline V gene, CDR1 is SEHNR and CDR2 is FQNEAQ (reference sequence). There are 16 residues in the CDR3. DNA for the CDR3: TGTGCCAGCAGCCTCCCCGGGACAGGGGACCCCTACGAGCAGTACTTC. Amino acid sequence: CASSLPGTGDPYEQYF.

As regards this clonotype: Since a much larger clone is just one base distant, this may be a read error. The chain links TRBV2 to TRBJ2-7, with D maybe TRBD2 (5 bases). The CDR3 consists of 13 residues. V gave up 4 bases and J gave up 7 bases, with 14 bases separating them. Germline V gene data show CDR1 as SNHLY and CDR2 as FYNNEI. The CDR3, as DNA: TGTGCCAGCAGTGGACAACTGGAGGCTGAGCAGTACTTC. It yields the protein CASSGQLEAEQYF.